These T cell receptor beta chains were read from a single sample in a study of T cells in Graves' hyperthyroidism and ophthalmopathy. Via MiXCR, TCRdb re-called the multiplex PCR reads, giving one row per CDR3 protein. The sample includes fewer than 400,000 distinct CDR3 sequences, 20% to 30% of them seen just once. The sequencing sample was made of blood. These TCRs come from a man aged 45 to 65 with Graves' hyperthyroidism. Each CDR3 is given with its conserved first and last residue. A D gene is named only where the DNA matches it firmly. Only some rows state a clone size, as once, few, many or a class for expanded clones.

j_call	v_call	d_call	clone_size	cdr3_nt	cdr3_aa
TRBJ2-7	TRBV19	NA	NA	TGTGCCAGTAGTACCACATCGACTAGTTACGCGCAGTACTTC	CASSTTSTSYAQYF
TRBJ2-1	TRBV28	TRBD1	NA	TGTGCCAGCAGTTTGTCGGGACAGGCTTACAATGAGCAGTTCTTC	CASSLSGQAYNEQFF
TRBJ1-3	TRBV2	TRBD1	NA	TGTGCCAGCAGAGGGGGCGCAGAAAACACCATATATTTT	CASRGGAENTIYF
TRBJ2-7	TRBV11-2	NA	many	TGTGCCAGCAGCGGTGACAGGATCGTATCCGAGCAGTACTTC	CASSGDRIVSEQYF
TRBJ2-7	TRBV28	NA	NA	TGTGCCAGCAGTTCCCCCTGGGGCGAGCAGTACTTC	CASSSPWGEQYF
TRBJ1-2	TRBV6-1	NA	NA	TGTGCCAGCAGATTGGGACCCCGCTATGGCTACACCTTC	CASRLGPRYGYTF
TRBJ1-2	TRBV7-9	NA	NA	TGTGCCAGCAGCTCCGACCCCGCGGTGGGCTATGGCTACACCTTC	CASSSDPAVGYGYTF
TRBJ2-1	TRBV6-1	TRBD2	many	TGTGCCAGCGGAGGACTAGGAAGGTCGGAGCAGTTCTTC	CASGGLGRSEQFF
TRBJ2-1	TRBV6-1	NA	few	TGTGCCAGCAGTGAATCGGGGGGCGTCGAGCAGTTCTTC	CASSESGGVEQFF
TRBJ2-7	TRBV20-1	TRBD1	many	TGCAGTGCTAGAGATGATGGGGGACAGATATACGAGCAGTACTTC	CSARDDGGQIYEQYF
TRBJ2-7	TRBV5-1	TRBD1	NA	TGCGCCAGCAGCCTCATGACAGGGGGATCTTACGAGCAGTACTTC	CASSLMTGGSYEQYF
TRBJ2-3	TRBV19	NA	NA	TGTGCCAGTAGTATCAAGCGGTTATCCACAGATACGCAGTATTTT	CASSIKRLSTDTQYF
TRBJ2-2	TRBV2	TRBD2	NA	TGTGCCAGCAGTGTGGTTAGCGGGGACACCGGGGAGCTGTTTTTT	CASSVVSGDTGELFF
TRBJ2-1	TRBV2	TRBD1	NA	TGTGCCAGCTCACCACAGCAGACAGGGGTCTACAATGAGCAGTTCTTC	CASSPQQTGVYNEQFF
TRBJ2-3	TRBV27	TRBD2	once	TGTGCCAGCAGTTCCAGACTAGCGGATTACACAGATACGCAGTATTTT	CASSSRLADYTDTQYF
TRBJ2-3	TRBV20-1	NA	NA	TGCAGTGGGGGGGACATGGGGGCAGATACGCAGTATTTT	CSGGDMGADTQYF
TRBJ2-1	TRBV25-1	TRBD2	once	TGTGCCCGCACTGGAACAGGGGAATTAAGCGGGAGGAAGAACAATGAGCAGTTCTTC	CARTGTGELSGRKNNEQFF
TRBJ2-7	TRBV29-1	TRBD1	NA	TGCAGCGTGGCCTGGGACAGCGCCTACGAGCAGTACTTC	CSVAWDSAYEQYF
TRBJ2-5	TRBV2	TRBD2	NA	TGTGCCAGCAGTGTGGGTCTAGCGGGACGACAAGAGACCCAGTACTTC	CASSVGLAGRQETQYF
TRBJ2-7	TRBV7-9	NA	many	TGTGCCAGCAGCTTTGGAGATATCTCCTACGAGCAGTACTTC	CASSFGDISYEQYF
TRBJ2-3	TRBV7-8	NA	NA	TGTGCCAGCAGCTTAGTTACTTACAGGATCGATGCAGATACGCAGTATTTT	CASSLVTYRIDADTQYF
TRBJ1-1	TRBV12-3/TRBV12-4	TRBD1	NA	TGTGCCAGCAGTTCCCTACAGGGGTCAAACACTGAAGCTTTCTTT	CASSSLQGSNTEAFF
TRBJ1-6	TRBV29-1	NA	NA	TGCAGCGCTATGGTAGACTATAATTCACCCCTCCACTTT	CSAMVDYNSPLHF
TRBJ2-7	TRBV7-9	TRBD1	many	TGTGCCAGCAGCCCACAGAGAGGAGGGGGACAGGAGTACTTC	CASSPQRGGGQEYF
TRBJ2-5	TRBV11-3	NA	NA	TGTGCCAGCAGCTTAGATCTGTCATTTGGGAGTTTAGAGACCCAGTACTTC	CASSLDLSFGSLETQYF
TRBJ1-5	TRBV20-1	NA	NA	TGCAGTGCTAGGGGGCCTTCTTACAATCAGCCCCAGCATTTT	CSARGPSYNQPQHF
TRBJ1-5	TRBV6-1	TRBD1	few	TGTGCCAGCAGGGACAGGGCATGGCCCCAGCATTTT	CASRDRAWPQHF
TRBJ2-2	TRBV28	NA	many	TGTGCCAGCAGTTTACTAGGCGGGGAGCTGTTTTTT	CASSLLGGELFF
TRBJ1-5	TRBV2	NA	NA	TGTGCCAGCAGACAAAGGGGGGATCAGCCCCAGCATTTT	CASRQRGDQPQHF
TRBJ2-5	TRBV29-1	NA	NA	TGCAGCGCCGACGGGTCTGAGGCCCAGTACTTC	CSADGSEAQYF
TRBJ2-6	TRBV20-1	NA	many	TGCAGTGCGTCCGGTGGGGCCAACGTCCTGACTTTC	CSASGGANVLTF
TRBJ2-3	TRBV3-1	NA	many	TGTGCCAGCAGCATGGAACATGACACAGATACGCAGTATTTT	CASSMEHDTDTQYF
TRBJ2-3	TRBV30	NA	NA	TGTGCCTGGAGTAGCCGACGTATAGCAGATACGCAGTATTTT	CAWSSRRIADTQYF
TRBJ2-1	TRBV6-1	NA	NA	TGTGCCAGCAGGGCCGCCTCTGGGAGTTCCTCTTCTTCCTACAATGAGCAGTTCTTC	CASRAASGSSSSSYNEQFF
TRBJ2-7	TRBV11-3	NA	NA	TGTGCCAGCAGCTCCCAACTAGGGGGGTTTCTGGAGCAGTACTTC	CASSSQLGGFLEQYF
TRBJ2-7	TRBV2	TRBD2	many	TGTGCCAGGGGCAGCGGGAGCCGACTGGGGATGCAGTACTTC	CARGSGSRLGMQYF
TRBJ2-3	TRBV2	NA	NA	TGTGCCAGCCAACCACTTATTAGCGAAAGGCGCACAGATACGCAGTATTTT	CASQPLISERRTDTQYF
TRBJ2-3	TRBV6-1	NA	many	TGTGCCAGCACCCTCGAGGGTGGAACTAGCACAGATACGCAGTATTTT	CASTLEGGTSTDTQYF
TRBJ2-1	TRBV20-1	TRBD2	NA	TGCAGTGCCCCAGGGGTTCTAGCGGGAGTTCATGAGCAGTTCTTC	CSAPGVLAGVHEQFF
TRBJ1-1	TRBV12-5	TRBD1	NA	TGTGCTAGTGGTTTGGGACAGGGGCTTGGCACTGAAGCTTTCTTT	CASGLGQGLGTEAFF
TRBJ2-7	TRBV29-1	TRBD1	NA	TGCAGCGTTGCGGGCAGGGGGCTGGCGGCAACCTGGGCCGAGCAGTACTTC	CSVAGRGLAATWAEQYF
TRBJ2-1	TRBV30	NA	once	TGTGCCTGGCGACAGAACAATGAGCAGTTCTTC	CAWRQNNEQFF
TRBJ1-1	TRBV29-1	TRBD1	NA	TGCAGCGTCCGGGACAGGGATGACACTGAAGCTTTCTTT	CSVRDRDDTEAFF
TRBJ1-4	TRBV29-1	TRBD1	few	TGCAGCACTTCAGGGGGCGCGGGTGAAAAACTGTTTTTT	CSTSGGAGEKLFF
TRBJ2-7	TRBV11-3	TRBD2	many	TGTGCCAGCAGCCAGACTAGCGGGAGGACCTACGAGCAGTACTTC	CASSQTSGRTYEQYF